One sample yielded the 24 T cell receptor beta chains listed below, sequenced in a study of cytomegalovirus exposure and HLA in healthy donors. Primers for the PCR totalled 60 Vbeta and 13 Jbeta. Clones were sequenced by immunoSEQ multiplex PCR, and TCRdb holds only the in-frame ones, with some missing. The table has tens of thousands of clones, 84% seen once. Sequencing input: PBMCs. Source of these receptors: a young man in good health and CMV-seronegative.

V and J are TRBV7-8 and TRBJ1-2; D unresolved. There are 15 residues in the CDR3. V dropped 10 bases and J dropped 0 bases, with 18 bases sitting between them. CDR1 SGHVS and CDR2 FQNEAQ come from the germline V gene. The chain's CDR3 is CATSSISGTNYGYTF. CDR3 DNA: TGTGCCACCTCATCAATTAGTGGTACTAACTATGGCTACACCTTC.

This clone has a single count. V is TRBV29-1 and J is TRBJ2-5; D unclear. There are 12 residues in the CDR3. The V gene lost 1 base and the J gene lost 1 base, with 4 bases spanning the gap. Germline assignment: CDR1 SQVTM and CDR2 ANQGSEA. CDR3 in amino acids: CSVEGSQETQYF. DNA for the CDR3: TGCAGCGTTGAAGGCAGCCAAGAGACCCAGTACTTC.

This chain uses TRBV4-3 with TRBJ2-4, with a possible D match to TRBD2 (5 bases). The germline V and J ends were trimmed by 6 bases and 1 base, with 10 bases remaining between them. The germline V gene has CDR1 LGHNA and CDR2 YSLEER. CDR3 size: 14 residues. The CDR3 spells CASSERVAKNIQYF. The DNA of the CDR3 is TGCGCCAGCAGTGAGAGGGTTGCCAAAAACATTCAGTACTTC.

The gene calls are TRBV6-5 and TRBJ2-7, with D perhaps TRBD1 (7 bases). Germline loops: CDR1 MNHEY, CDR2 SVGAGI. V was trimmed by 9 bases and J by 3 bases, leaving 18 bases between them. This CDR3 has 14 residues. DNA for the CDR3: TGTGCCAGTTGGGGGGCAGGGGGAGGCTACGAGCAGTACTTC. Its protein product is CASWGAGGGYEQYF.

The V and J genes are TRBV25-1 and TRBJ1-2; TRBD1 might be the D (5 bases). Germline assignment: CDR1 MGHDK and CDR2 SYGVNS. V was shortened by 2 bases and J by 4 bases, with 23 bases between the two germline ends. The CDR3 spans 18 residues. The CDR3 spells CASSEPRGSARGSYGYTF. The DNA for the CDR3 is TGTGCCAGCAGTGAACCTCGGGGCTCGGCCCGGGGGTCCTATGGCTACACCTTC.

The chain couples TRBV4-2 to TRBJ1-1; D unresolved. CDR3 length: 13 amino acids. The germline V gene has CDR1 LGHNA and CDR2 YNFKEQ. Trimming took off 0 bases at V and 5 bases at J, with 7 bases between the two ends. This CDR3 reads CASSQDLRTEAFF. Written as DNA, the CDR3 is TGTGCCAGCAGCCAAGATCTACGTACTGAAGCTTTCTTT.

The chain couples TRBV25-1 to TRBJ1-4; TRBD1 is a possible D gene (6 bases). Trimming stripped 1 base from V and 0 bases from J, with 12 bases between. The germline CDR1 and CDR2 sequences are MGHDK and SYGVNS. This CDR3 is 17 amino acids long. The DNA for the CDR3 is TGTGCCAGCAGTGAATCTCGTCGGACAGCAACTAATGAAAAACTGTTTTTT. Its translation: CASSESRRTATNEKLFF.

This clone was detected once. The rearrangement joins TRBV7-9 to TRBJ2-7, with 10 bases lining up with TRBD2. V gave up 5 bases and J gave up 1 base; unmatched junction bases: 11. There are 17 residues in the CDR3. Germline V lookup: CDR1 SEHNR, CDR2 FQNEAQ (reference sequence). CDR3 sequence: CASSPASGTSESYEQYF. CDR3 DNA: TGTGCCAGCAGCCCCGCGTCAGGGACTAGCGAATCCTACGAGCAGTACTTC.

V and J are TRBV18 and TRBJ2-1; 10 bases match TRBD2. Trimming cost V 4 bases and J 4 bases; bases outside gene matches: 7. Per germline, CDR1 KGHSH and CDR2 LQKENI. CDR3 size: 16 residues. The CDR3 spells CASSLLAGEGYNEQFF. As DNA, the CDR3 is TGTGCCAGCTCACTCCTAGCGGGAGAGGGGTACAATGAGCAGTTCTTC.

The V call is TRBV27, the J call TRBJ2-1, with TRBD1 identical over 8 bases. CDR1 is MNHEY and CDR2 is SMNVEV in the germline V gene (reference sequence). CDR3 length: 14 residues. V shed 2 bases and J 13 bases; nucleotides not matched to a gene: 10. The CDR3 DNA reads TGTGCCAGCAGTTTAATGGGCAGGGGGCGCGCCCAGTTCTTC. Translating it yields CASSLMGRGRAQFF.

The DNA of the CDR3 is TGTGCCACCAGCAGATTTAGTTCGGGGGGTTCCTACGAGCAGTACTTC. This gives the protein CATSRFSSGGSYEQYF. The chain carries TRBV15 and TRBJ2-7, with 7 bases that match TRBD2. The V and J ends lost 2 bases and 1 base, in that order; junction bases with no gene match: 8. Germline V gene data show CDR1 as LNHNV and CDR2 as YYDKDF (reference sequence). The CDR3 totals 16 residues. Based on the CDR3 plus reference TRBV15 and TRBJ2-7, the full variable domain is DAMVIQNPRYQVTQFGKPVTLSCSQTLNHNVMYWYQQKSSQAPKLLFHYYDKDFNNEADTPDNFQSRRPNTSFCFLDIRSPGLGDTAMYLCATSRFSSGGSYEQYFGPGTRLTVT.

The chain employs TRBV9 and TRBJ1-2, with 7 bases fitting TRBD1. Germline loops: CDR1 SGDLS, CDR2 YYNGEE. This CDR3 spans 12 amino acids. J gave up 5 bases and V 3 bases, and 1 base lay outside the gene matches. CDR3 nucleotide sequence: TGTGCCAGCAGCGAGGGGGCATATGGCTACACCTTC. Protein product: CASSEGAYGYTF.

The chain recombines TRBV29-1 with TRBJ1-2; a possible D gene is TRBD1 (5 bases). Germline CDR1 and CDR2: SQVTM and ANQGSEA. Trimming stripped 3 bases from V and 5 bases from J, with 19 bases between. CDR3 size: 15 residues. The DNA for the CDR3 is TGCAGCGTTGAGGAGGGCAGGGTACCTCGGTATGGCTACACCTTC. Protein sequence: CSVEEGRVPRYGYTF.

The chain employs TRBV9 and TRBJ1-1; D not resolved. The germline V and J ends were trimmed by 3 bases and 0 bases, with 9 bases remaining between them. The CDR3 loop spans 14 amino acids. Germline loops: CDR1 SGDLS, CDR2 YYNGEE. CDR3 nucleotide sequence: TGTGCCAGCAGCGCGGGGAACCTGAACACTGAAGCTTTCTTT. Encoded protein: CASSAGNLNTEAFF.

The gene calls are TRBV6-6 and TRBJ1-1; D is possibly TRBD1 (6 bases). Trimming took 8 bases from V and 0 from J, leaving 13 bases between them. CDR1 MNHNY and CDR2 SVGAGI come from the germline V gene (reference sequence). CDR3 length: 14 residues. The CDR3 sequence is CASGGGRVNTEAFF. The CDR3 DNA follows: TGTGCCAGCGGGGGGGGGCGGGTGAACACTGAAGCTTTCTTT.

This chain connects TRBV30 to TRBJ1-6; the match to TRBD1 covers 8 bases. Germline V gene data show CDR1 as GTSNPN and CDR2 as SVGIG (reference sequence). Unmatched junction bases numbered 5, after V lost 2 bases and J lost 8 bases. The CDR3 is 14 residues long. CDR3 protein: CAWSTDRAYSPLHF. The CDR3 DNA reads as TGTGCCTGGAGTACGGACAGGGCCTATTCACCCCTCCACTTT. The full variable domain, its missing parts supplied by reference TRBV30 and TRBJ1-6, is SQTIHQWPATLVQPVGSPLSLECTVEGTSNPNLYWYRQAAGRGLQLLFYSVGIGQISSEVPQNLSASRPQDRQFILSSKKLLLSDSGFYLCAWSTDRAYSPLHFGNGTRLTVT.

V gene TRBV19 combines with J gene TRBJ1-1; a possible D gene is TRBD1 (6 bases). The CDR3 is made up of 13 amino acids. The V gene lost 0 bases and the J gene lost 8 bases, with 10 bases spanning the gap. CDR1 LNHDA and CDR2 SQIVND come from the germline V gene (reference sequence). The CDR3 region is CASSIEDRSEAFF. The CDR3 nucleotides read TGTGCCAGTAGTATAGAGGACAGAAGCGAAGCTTTCTTT.

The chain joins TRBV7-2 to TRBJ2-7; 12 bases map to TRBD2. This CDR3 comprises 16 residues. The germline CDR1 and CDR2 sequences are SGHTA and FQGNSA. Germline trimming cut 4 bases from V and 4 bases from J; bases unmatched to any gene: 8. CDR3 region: CASSSNLGLAGYEQYF. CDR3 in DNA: TGTGCCAGCAGCTCGAATCTCGGACTAGCGGGATACGAGCAGTACTTC.

Written as DNA, the CDR3 is TGTGCCAGCAGCCTACAGGGGTACAATGAGCAGTTCTTC. As protein: CASSLQGYNEQFF. The chain recombines TRBV7-2 with TRBJ2-1, with 7 bases fitting TRBD1. Germline loops: CDR1 SGHTA, CDR2 FQGNSA. With V trimmed by 5 bases and J by 4 bases, 2 bases remained unmatched. The CDR3 is 13 residues long.

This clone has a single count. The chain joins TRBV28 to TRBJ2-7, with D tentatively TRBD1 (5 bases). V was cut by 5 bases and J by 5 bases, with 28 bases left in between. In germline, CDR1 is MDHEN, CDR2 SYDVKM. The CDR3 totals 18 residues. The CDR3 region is CASSPLGRVQRSDNEQYF. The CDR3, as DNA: TGTGCCAGCAGTCCTCTAGGCAGGGTACAAAGAAGCGATAACGAGCAGTACTTC.

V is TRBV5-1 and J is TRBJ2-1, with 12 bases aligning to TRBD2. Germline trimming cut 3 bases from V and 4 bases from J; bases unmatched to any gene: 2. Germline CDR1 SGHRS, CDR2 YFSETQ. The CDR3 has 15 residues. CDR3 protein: CASSSGLAGYNEQFF. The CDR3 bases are TGCGCCAGCAGCTCAGGACTAGCGGGGTACAATGAGCAGTTCTTC. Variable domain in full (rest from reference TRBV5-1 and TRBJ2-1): KAGVTQTPRYLIKTRGQQVTLSCSPISGHRSVSWYQQTPGQGLQFLFEYFSETQRNKGNFPGRFSGRQFSNSRSEMNVSTLELGDSALYLCASSSGLAGYNEQFFGPGTRLTVL.

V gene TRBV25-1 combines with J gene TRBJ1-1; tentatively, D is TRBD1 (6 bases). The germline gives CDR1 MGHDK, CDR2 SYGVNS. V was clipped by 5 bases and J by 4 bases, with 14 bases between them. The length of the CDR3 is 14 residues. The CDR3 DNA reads TGTGCCAGCAGTACCGGACAGTATGCCACTGAAGCTTTCTTT. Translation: CASSTGQYATEAFF.

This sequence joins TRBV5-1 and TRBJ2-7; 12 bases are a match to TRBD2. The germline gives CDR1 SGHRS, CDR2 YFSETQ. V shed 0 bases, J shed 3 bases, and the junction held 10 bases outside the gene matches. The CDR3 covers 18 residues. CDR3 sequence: CASSLGASGRAGHYEQYF. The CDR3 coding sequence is TGCGCCAGCAGCTTGGGGGCTAGCGGGAGGGCTGGCCACTACGAGCAGTACTTC.

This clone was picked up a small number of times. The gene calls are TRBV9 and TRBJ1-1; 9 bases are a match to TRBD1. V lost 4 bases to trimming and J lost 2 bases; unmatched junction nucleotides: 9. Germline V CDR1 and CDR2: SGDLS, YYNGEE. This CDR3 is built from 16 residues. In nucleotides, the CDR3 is TGTGCCAGCAGCACACGGACAGGGGACCCAAACACTGAAGCTTTCTTT. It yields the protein CASSTRTGDPNTEAFF. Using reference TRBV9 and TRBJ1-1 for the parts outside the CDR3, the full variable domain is DSGVTQTPKHLITATGQRVTLRCSPRSGDLSVYWYQQSLDQGLQFLIQYYNGEERAKGNILERFSAQQFPDLHSELNLSSLELGDSALYFCASSTRTGDPNTEAFFGQGTRLTVV.